This T cell receptor (beta chain) was sequenced in a study of response to subunit inactivated influenza vaccine listed by TCRdb under 2018. Regarding the research as a whole: Deep quantitative T cell receptor repertoire profiling was used in the study to track responses to a trivalent subunit inactivated influenza vaccine.

From cysteine to phenylalanine, the CDR3 is 15 amino acids long. Only the CDR3 region is kept as DNA, spanning 45 bases read in frame from base 1. V loses 4 bases of germline sequence and J loses 4 bases, and the interval between the two ends is 13 bases. As encoded in the germline V gene, CDR1 is MDHEN while CDR2 is SYDVKM. The library was obtained by RT-PCR. Sequenced using an Illumina HiSeq 2500. TCRdb redid the processing of the public reads, applying fastp at Q25 and MiXCR, and retained in-frame beta chains. A single entry per CDR3 protein holds the most common genes and DNA from its merged rows. The table for this sample lists more than 200,000 distinct CDR3 sequences; 12% of them were counted only once. The ten largest clonotypes hold approximately 8.3% of the sample. Overall study outcomes, separate from this receptor: The authors proposed that each seasonal influenza vaccination may bring in only a limited number of new T cells.

Concerning this clonotype itself: Its antigen is unknown. Base-call qualities are not available, and no considerably larger clone is one nucleotide away.

This chain joins TRBV28 to TRBJ2-2; no D segment can be confidently identified. The input for sequencing was non-naive T cells sorted from PBMCs, taken 14 to 15 days before vaccination. Interpreted using the paper, the cell subset or site label stands for: memory T cell fraction. The clonotype was recovered from a man in his fifties who received an inactivated influenza vaccine. Donor details come from another sample of the same person, matched by shared clones. The nucleotide sequence reads TGTGCCAGCAGTTCCCCGGACCCTTCCACCGGGGAGCTGTTTTTT. Translated, it gives CASSSPDPSTGELFF.